This entry lists 26 T cell receptor beta chains sequenced from one sample in a study of siplizumab effects on memory and regulatory T cells. Sequencing was performed with immunoSEQ multiplex PCR; in TCRdb, only in-frame clones are kept and a portion is missing. The table includes roughly 56,000 clones, over 85% detected once. Specimen: CD8+ T cells sorted from blood. Source of these receptors: a human donor in good health.

This clone occurred once. V is TRBV7-9 and J is TRBJ1-2; TRBD1 might be the D (5 bases). Germline V gene lookup returns CDR1 SEHNR and CDR2 FQNEAQ (reference sequence). V gave up 2 bases and J gave up 6 bases, with 13 bases separating them. CDR3 size: 14 residues. The CDR3 reads CASSLIFPGDGYTF. The DNA for the CDR3 is TGTGCCAGCAGCTTAATTTTCCCGGGGGATGGCTACACCTTC.

This clone was found once. This chain joins TRBV6-5 and TRBJ1-5; D is uncertain. Per germline, CDR1 MNHEY and CDR2 SVGAGI. The germline V and J ends were trimmed by 2 bases and 6 bases, with 11 bases remaining between them. This CDR3 comprises 14 residues. CDR3 sequence reads: CASSYTGSAQPQHF. CDR3 in DNA: TGTGCCAGCAGTTACACTGGGTCGGCTCAGCCCCAGCATTTT.

The DNA of the CDR3 is TGCGCCAGCAGCTACAACCGGGCCTTGGGCTACGAGCAGTACTTC. It is translated as CASSYNRALGYEQYF. The rearrangement links TRBV5-1 to TRBJ2-7; D unclear. The CDR3 has 15 residues. In germline, CDR1 is SGHRS, CDR2 YFSETQ. Between the trimmed V and J ends, which lost 3 bases and 3 bases, there was a span of 16 bases.

The V gene is TRBV11-1, the J gene TRBJ2-3; 10 nucleotides agree with TRBD2. Losses at the gene ends were 5 bases for V and 4 bases for J; bases not matched to a gene: 9. Germline loops: CDR1 SGHAT, CDR2 FQDESV (reference sequence). This CDR3 region has 16 residues. The DNA for the CDR3 is TGTGCCAGCAGCACTCTAGCGGGAGAAACGGCAGATACGCAGTATTTT. Its protein product is CASSTLAGETADTQYF.

The chain uses TRBV7-3 and TRBJ2-3, with D maybe TRBD2 (5 bases). The V gene's germline CDR1 is SGHTA and CDR2 FQGTGA. V was trimmed by 8 bases and J by 4 bases, leaving 7 bases between them. CDR3 length: 11 amino acids. The CDR3 here is CASGGPDTQYF. In DNA, the CDR3 is TGTGCCAGCGGAGGCCCAGATACGCAGTATTTT.

The chain joins TRBV6-5 to TRBJ2-1, with 11 bases fitting TRBD2. Germline CDR1 and CDR2: MNHEY and SVGAGI. V lost 5 bases and J lost 7; bases outside the gene matches: 7. The CDR3 consists of 15 residues. The CDR3 nucleotides are TGTGCCAGCAGTCCGACTAGCGGGATTAGGAATGAGCAGTTCTTC. Encoded protein: CASSPTSGIRNEQFF.

Remarks on this clone: The sample contains more than one DNA sequence encoding this CDR3. V usage is TRBV27 and J usage is TRBJ2-7; D gene unclear. The CDR3 extends over 13 amino acids. Trimming took off 2 bases at V and 4 bases at J, with 9 bases between the two ends. Germline V gives CDR1 MNHEY, CDR2 SMNVEV (reference sequence). The CDR3 spells CASSLGLSYEQYF. CDR3 nucleotide sequence: TGTGCCAGCAGTTTAGGGCTAAGTTACGAGCAGTACTTC.

Details on this clone: This likely traces to a read error, being one base from a far larger clone. The chain recombines TRBV5-6 with TRBJ2-7; D assignment may be TRBD1 or TRBD2 (5 bases each). This CDR3 is 12 amino acids long. Germline CDR1 and CDR2: SGHDT and YYEEEE. V gave up 2 bases and J gave up 7 bases, with 10 bases separating them. CDR3 loop: CASSFRGREQYF. The CDR3 DNA reads TGTGCCAGCAGCTTTCGGGGACGTGAGCAGTACTTC.

The chain uses TRBV6-4 and TRBJ2-2; 10 bases agree with TRBD1. This CDR3 is 16 amino acids long. V lost 5 bases to trimming and J lost 0 bases; unmatched junction nucleotides: 3. Germline CDR1 is MRHNA and CDR2 is SNTAGT. CDR3 loop: CASSRQGATNTGELFF. The CDR3 nucleotides read TGTGCCAGCAGTCGACAGGGGGCCACGAACACCGGGGAGCTGTTTTTT.

This clone was picked up one time. The chain has TRBV30 and TRBJ2-3; D is perhaps TRBD2 (6 bases). Trimming removed 0 bases from V and 2 bases from J, with 18 bases in between. The CDR3 extends over 17 amino acids. Per germline, CDR1 GTSNPN and CDR2 SVGIG (reference sequence). The CDR3 DNA is TGTGCCTGGAGTGTTCCCCTCTCTAGCGAGTACACAGATACGCAGTATTTT. This gives the protein CAWSVPLSSEYTDTQYF.

This clone was recorded only once. The J gene is TRBJ2-1, the V gene TRBV19; D gene uncertain. This CDR3 is 15 amino acids long. Looked up from germline, CDR1 is LNHDA and CDR2 is SQIVND (reference sequence). Trimming cost V 4 bases and J 0 bases, with 10 bases left between them. This chain's CDR3 is CASSRQASSYNEQFF. CDR3 bases: TGTGCCAGTAGTAGGCAGGCGAGCTCCTACAATGAGCAGTTCTTC. Together with reference TRBV19 and TRBJ2-1, the CDR3 gives the full variable domain: DGGITQSPKYLFRKEGQNVTLSCEQNLNHDAMYWYRQDPGQGLRLIYYSQIVNDFQKGDIAEGYSVSREKKESFPLTVTSAQKNPTAFYLCASSRQASSYNEQFFGPGTRLTVL.

The V and J genes are TRBV27 and TRBJ2-5; TRBD1 is a possible D gene (5 bases). The closer fit of TRBJ2-7 to the DNA end suggests the J call may be wrong. The CDR3 loop spans 13 amino acids. The V gene's germline CDR1 is MNHEY and CDR2 SMNVEV (reference sequence). CDR3 bases: TGTGCCAGCAGTTTGTCAGGGCGGTACGAGCAGTACTTC. Translated: CASSLSGRYEQYF.

The CDR3 is CASVTSGSSREQYF. The CDR3 bases are TGTGCCAGCGTTACTAGCGGGAGCTCCCGGGAGCAGTACTTC. The V call is TRBV2, the J call TRBJ2-7; 11 bases match TRBD2. Germline CDR1 and CDR2: SNHLY and FYNNEI. V was pared by 8 bases and J by 7 bases, with 10 bases of the junction left unmatched. This CDR3 spans 14 amino acids.

The V gene is TRBV27, the J gene TRBJ2-2; D unclear. This CDR3 is built from 13 residues. V dropped 5 bases and J dropped 1 base, with 5 bases sitting between them. Germline lookup yields CDR1 MNHEY and CDR2 SMNVEV (reference sequence). The CDR3 sequence is CASSKENTGELFF. The CDR3, as DNA: TGTGCCAGCAGTAAGGAGAACACCGGGGAGCTGTTTTTT.

About this clone: Germline is not matched at one junction end, which may reflect a read error. This chain joins TRBV7-7 and TRBJ2-3; 11 bases agree with TRBD2. This CDR3 region has 16 residues. Germline V gene lookup returns CDR1 SSHAT and CDR2 FNYEAQ (reference sequence). DNA of the CDR3: TGTGCTAGCAGCTTAGGGACTAGCGGTCCCACAGATACGCAGTATTTT. It codes for CASSLGTSGPTDTQYF.

The chain is built from TRBV6-5 and TRBJ1-2, with D unresolved. Germline loops: CDR1 MNHEY, CDR2 SVGAGI. The ends were cut back, 3 bases at V and 4 bases at J, with 9 bases in the middle. The CDR3 is made up of 13 amino acids. The DNA of the CDR3 is TGTGCCAGCAGTTATGGGCGAGGCTATGGCTACACCTTC. Its protein product is CASSYGRGYGYTF.

The chain recombines TRBV7-9 with TRBJ1-4; 9 bases are shared with TRBD1. This CDR3 spans 14 amino acids. Looked up from germline, CDR1 is SEHNR and CDR2 is FQNEAQ (reference sequence). Trimming removed 5 bases from V and 6 bases from J; junction bases left unmatched: 4. Written as DNA, the CDR3 is TGTGCCAGCAGCCCACAGGGGGCTGATGAAAAACTGTTTTTT. Its translation: CASSPQGADEKLFF.

The CDR3 spells CASSLGAGTSGVPSSYNEQFF. As DNA, the CDR3 is TGTGCCAGCAGCTTAGGGGCCGGGACTAGCGGGGTGCCGAGCTCCTACAATGAGCAGTTCTTC. This chain connects TRBV7-3 to TRBJ2-1; 13 bases match TRBD2. This CDR3 contains 21 residues. V was clipped by 2 bases and J by 0 bases; unmatched bases: 13. The germline V gene encodes CDR1 SGHTA and CDR2 FQGTGA.

The chain has TRBV9 and TRBJ2-7; no clear D. The V end was cut by 3 bases, the J end by 5 bases, with 15 bases between. The CDR3 sequence is 14 residues long. CDR1 is SGDLS, CDR2 YYNGEE, per germline. In DNA, the CDR3 is TGTGCCAGCAGCGAGGTCCCCATAGGCGACGAGCAGTACTTC. This gives the protein CASSEVPIGDEQYF.

This chain joins TRBV5-1 and TRBJ1-1; D is perhaps TRBD1 (5 bases). CDR1 is SGHRS, CDR2 YFSETQ, per germline. This CDR3 comprises 12 residues. The ends were cut back, 6 bases at V and 1 base at J, with 7 bases in the middle. The chain's CDR3 is CASTGTNTEAFF. As DNA, the CDR3 is TGCGCCAGCACAGGGACGAACACTGAAGCTTTCTTT.

V and J are TRBV6-1 and TRBJ2-7; D could derive from TRBD1 or TRBD2 (5 bases each). The V end was cut by 11 bases, the J end by 4 bases, with 21 bases between. CDR1 is MNHNS and CDR2 is SASEGT in the germline V gene. The CDR3 totals 14 residues. The CDR3 nucleotides read TGTGCCGCACAAGGGGAAGGGGCGGGTTACGAGCAGTACTTC. As protein: CAAQGEGAGYEQYF.

V usage is TRBV6-1 and J usage is TRBJ2-3; D not certain. Per germline, CDR1 MNHNS and CDR2 SASEGT. The CDR3 consists of 14 residues. V lost 1 base and J lost 4, with 9 bases in between. CDR3 sequence: CASSEVGSADTQYF. As DNA, the CDR3 is TGTGCCAGCAGTGAAGTCGGAAGCGCAGATACGCAGTATTTT.

The chain recombines TRBV29-1 with TRBJ2-7, with 7 bases lining up with TRBD1. V shed 3 bases and J 0 bases; nucleotides not matched to a gene: 8. The CDR3 runs to 15 residues. Germline CDR1 is SQVTM and CDR2 is ANQGSEA. As DNA, the CDR3 is TGCAGCGTTGACTTCCCGGGACAGACCTCCTACGAGCAGTACTTC. This codes for CSVDFPGQTSYEQYF.

The chain carries TRBV29-1 and TRBJ2-7; D possibly matches TRBD1 or TRBD2 (6 bases each). Trimming took off 6 bases at V and 4 bases at J, with 16 bases between the two ends. Germline assignment: CDR1 SQVTM and CDR2 ANQGSEA. CDR3 length equals 13 residues. This chain's CDR3 is CSVGFGGGYEQYF. In DNA form, the CDR3 reads TGCAGCGTGGGGTTCGGGGGCGGGTACGAGCAGTACTTC.

The V gene is TRBV29-1, the J gene TRBJ1-2; a weak D match, TRBD1 (5 bases). V lost 1 base and J 8 bases, leaving 14 bases between the germline ends. CDR1 SQVTM and CDR2 ANQGSEA come from the germline V gene. This CDR3 comprises 13 residues. DNA for the CDR3: TGCAGCGTTGAAGCACTGGGGGTCGAGGGCTACACCTTC. Translating gives CSVEALGVEGYTF.

DNA for the CDR3: TGTGCCAGCAGCTTATACTCGGGGAATGAGCAGTTCTTC. It codes for CASSLYSGNEQFF. The chain carries TRBV7-9 and TRBJ2-1, with D possibly TRBD2 on 5 matching bases. Trimming removed 2 bases at V and 7 bases at J, with 9 bases between. CDR1 SEHNR and CDR2 FQNEAQ come from the germline V gene (reference sequence). The CDR3 sequence is 13 residues long.